The entry that follows covers one TCR beta chain sequence. The antigen is undetermined. Germline lookup yields CDR1 MNHEY and CDR2 SMNVEV (reference sequence). V lost 5 bases to trimming and J lost 4 bases; unmatched junction nucleotides: 20. There are 19 residues in the CDR3. These data originate in a study of T cell responses to AZD1222 COVID-19 vaccine. Study-wide points: Recipients of two AZD1222 doses showed rising Spike-specific TCR breadth and depth. Spike-spanning, vaccine-associated CD4 TCRs were dominant at 160-218 and 743-854. Clonal diversity may have been underestimated in mostly white British donors.

Libraries were prepared by immunoSEQ multiplex PCR; TCRdb keeps only in-frame clonotypes and omits some of them. The repertoire consists of about 120,000 clones, with 75% to 95% occurring once and the leading ten covering 4% to 5%. This TCR came from an adult who received the MenACWY meningococcal vaccine as a control. This chain joins TRBV27 and TRBJ2-3; 8 positions match TRBD2. Source: peripheral blood, taken 28 days after the second dose of the MenACWY control vaccine. The CDR3 here is CASSPHLGTSGRWADTQYF. The CDR3 nucleotides are TGTGCCAGCAGTCCCCACTTGGGAACTAGCGGTAGGTGGGCAGATACGCAGTATTTT.